What follows describes a single TCR beta chain. Antigen unknown. V lost 0 bases and J 5 bases, leaving 14 bases between the germline ends. This CDR3 has 15 amino acids. From germline, CDR1 is SGHTA and CDR2 FQGNSA. Every bit of the isolated RNA underwent reverse transcription, so sequencing read expressed TCRB transcripts. Sequencing was performed with immunoSEQ multiplex PCR; in TCRdb, only in-frame clones are kept and a portion is missing. This table has 230,000 or so clones, 16% appearing once. These data belong to a study of beta chain features in type 1 diabetes. Across the whole study: Researchers looked at approximately 110,000,000 sorted cells across all samples.

One heparinised draw of blood, averaging roughly 120 mL, came from each donor. Study-wide findings and caveats: Across all four CD4+ subsets, people with type 1 diabetes showed modestly shorter TCRB CDR3s.

This chain uses TRBV7-2 with TRBJ2-7; tentatively, D is TRBD1 (6 bases). This clonotype was sampled from a man aged 25 to 40 with type 1 diabetes. What was sequenced was naive CD4+ T cells from blood. The CDR3 DNA reads as TGTGCCAGCAGCTTAGCGGGGACACCCCCTAACGAGCAGTACTTC. It yields the protein CASSLAGTPPNEQYF. Complete variable domain (other parts from reference TRBV7-2 and TRBJ2-7): GAGVSQSPSNKVTEKGKDVELRCDPISGHTALYWYRQSLGQGLEFLIYFQGNSAPDKSGLPSDRFSAERTGGSVSTLTIQRTQQEDSAVYLCASSLAGTPPNEQYFGPGTRLTVT.